What follows are 11 T cell receptor beta chains derived from one specimen sequenced in a study of blood T cell repertoires in COVID-19 (dated by TCRdb to about 2020). The protocol used for the library was the immunoSEQ multiplex PCR assay. In TCRdb, the immuneACCESS table is reduced to in-frame sequences with V and J assigned. These tables do not hold every clone; where another copy was compared, an unresolved V gene accounts for under half, and the others remain unexplained. The sample table holds 180,000 or so clones, of which approximately 79% were seen once. Approximately 13% of the sample is taken by the ten largest. Sequencing was done on a sample of peripheral blood. These receptors originate from a man aged 45-65 years who had recovered from COVID-19.

The chain couples TRBV9 to TRBJ1-5; no reliable D call. The CDR3 covers 14 residues. Germline CDR1 reads SGDLS; CDR2 reads YYNGEE. Trimming left V 3 bases short and J 5 bases short, with 12 bases between. The CDR3 DNA sequence: TGTGCCAGCAGCGAGATGGCGGGAGATCAGCCCCAGCATTTT. Translating it yields CASSEMAGDQPQHF.

The CDR3 DNA reads as TGTGCCAGCAGACAGGCGGGGGAGGGCTATGGCTACACCTTC. Its protein is CASRQAGEGYGYTF. The chain has TRBV28 and TRBJ1-2; a possible D gene is TRBD1 (5 bases). CDR3 length: 14 residues. The V gene lost 6 bases and the J gene lost 4 bases, with 15 bases spanning the gap. CDR1 and CDR2 (germline): MDHEN, SYDVKM.

The chain uses TRBV30 and TRBJ2-7; TRBD2 matches at 12 bases. V was clipped by 4 bases and J by 4 bases; unmatched bases: 5. This CDR3 is 14 amino acids long. Germline CDR1 reads GTSNPN; CDR2 reads SVGIG (reference sequence). The CDR3 is CAWKTSGSVYEQYF. As DNA, the CDR3 is TGTGCCTGGAAGACTAGCGGGAGTGTTTACGAGCAGTACTTC.

The rearrangement joins TRBV9 to TRBJ2-2; 14 nucleotides match TRBD2. The germline V gene encodes CDR1 SGDLS and CDR2 YYNGEE. The ends lost 3 bases at V and 8 bases at J; junction bases unmatched: 3. This CDR3 is 15 amino acids long. The CDR3 DNA is TGTGCCAGCAGCGACGGGACTAGCGGGGGTGGGGAGCTGTTTTTT. Translation gives CASSDGTSGGGELFF.

The chain joins TRBV10-2 to TRBJ1-1; 10 bases match TRBD1. The J segment lost 6 bases and the V segment lost 7 bases, leaving 5 bases of the junction unmatched. The CDR3 sequence is 13 residues long. Germline values: CDR1 WSHSY, CDR2 SAAADI. The CDR3 DNA follows: TGCGCCAGCATCCGGGACAGGGGCGCTGAAGCTTTCTTT. As protein: CASIRDRGAEAFF.

This clone has more than one count but fewer than ten. The J gene is TRBJ2-5, the V gene TRBV25-1, with TRBD1 matching 9 bases. Trimming at V came to 0 bases and at J to 5 bases, leaving 4 bases not matched to a gene. Germline CDR1 and CDR2: MGHDK and SYGVNS. The CDR3 loop spans 15 amino acids. CDR3 in DNA: TGTGCCAGCAGTGAATATATCGGGACAGGGGAGACCCAGTACTTC. Translating gives CASSEYIGTGETQYF.

This chain links TRBV5-4 with TRBJ2-1; TRBD2 is a possible D gene (5 bases). V lost 0 bases to trimming and J lost 2 bases, with 12 bases between them. This CDR3 has 16 residues. CDR1 and CDR2 from the germline V gene are SGHNT and YYREEE (reference sequence). CDR3 region: CASSLEIGGPYNEQFF. The CDR3 DNA reads as TGTGCCAGCAGCTTGGAAATAGGAGGCCCCTACAATGAGCAGTTCTTC.

This clone was observed a few times. The genes are TRBV7-3 and TRBJ1-2; perhaps TRBD1 as D (5 bases). V was trimmed by 2 bases and J by 7 bases, leaving 11 bases between them. This CDR3 is built from 13 residues. CDR1 SGHTA and CDR2 FQGTGA come from the germline V gene. The CDR3, as DNA: TGTGCCAGCAGCTTAGGGAGGGGTGGTGGCTACACCTTC. This translates into CASSLGRGGGYTF.

This clone was observed a few times. The chain carries TRBV14 and TRBJ2-1; tentative D call: TRBD1 (6 bases). CDR3 length: 14 residues. V was clipped by 3 bases and J by 4 bases, with 10 bases between them. CDR1 and CDR2 (germline): SGHDN, FVKESK. CDR3 nucleotide sequence: TGTGCCAGCAGCCATCCGACAGGTTACAATGAGCAGTTCTTC. Translated, it gives CASSHPTGYNEQFF. The complete variable domain, with remaining parts taken from reference TRBV14 and TRBJ2-1, reads EAGVTQFPSHSVIEKGQTVTLRCDPISGHDNLYWYRRVMGKEIKFLLHFVKESKQDESGMPNNRFLAERTGGTYSTLKVQPAELEDSGVYFCASSHPTGYNEQFFGPGTRLTVL.

The rearrangement uses TRBV7-2 and TRBJ1-2; tentatively, D is TRBD1 (5 bases). The CDR3 consists of 12 residues. Trimming pared 3 bases from V and 8 bases from J, leaving 10 bases between. The germline V gene has CDR1 SGHTA and CDR2 FQGNSA. The CDR3 loop reads CASSLSQGGYTF. The CDR3 DNA sequence: TGTGCCAGCAGCTTGTCTCAGGGAGGCTACACCTTC.

The chain uses TRBV11-3 and TRBJ2-1; 10 bases align to TRBD2. Looked up from germline, CDR1 is SGHNT and CDR2 is YENEEA. V lost 1 base to trimming and J lost 8 bases; unmatched junction nucleotides: 5. The CDR3 is 15 amino acids. The CDR3 coding sequence is TGTGCCAGCAGCTTAGCGTCTAGCGGGAGCTATGAGCAGTTCTTC. The encoded protein is CASSLASSGSYEQFF.